This T cell receptor beta chain was recorded in a study of OX40 agonist ivuxolimab in advanced cancers. Study at large: Enrolled patients in dose escalation had cancers that were hepatocellular carcinoma, melanoma, renal cell or head and neck cancer. Regarding the study as a whole: Fewer expanded clones were found on average in CD4+ than in CD8+ T cells.

This table comes from immunoSEQ multiplex PCR, and its TCRdb copy is limited to in-frame clones, with some not included. The sample holds over 85,000 clones, about 83% seen once. Notes on this clone: What it binds is unknown.

Between the trimmed V and J ends, which lost 5 bases and 6 bases, there was a span of 14 bases. Germline CDR1 is MNHEY and CDR2 is SVGAGI. The CDR3 loop spans 14 amino acids. The material was CD4+ or CD8+ T cells sorted from blood, obtained in a trial of the OX40 agonist ivuxolimab. V and J are TRBV6-5 and TRBJ1-5; no definite D call. The sequence derives from an adult with an advanced solid tumor such as melanoma, head and neck, liver or kidney cancer. In nucleotides, the CDR3 is TGTGCCAGCAGTAGCAAACTGGGAGTTCAGCCCCAGCATTTT. Its translation is CASSSKLGVQPQHF.